Each of the 10 T cell receptor beta chains below was sequenced from the same sample in a study of human T cells and chemical hapten exposure. TCRdb used MiXCR to reprocess the RACE reads, holding one entry per CDR3 protein. The sample lists fewer than 85,000 distinct CDR3 sequences, roughly 11% occurring once. Time point of the sample: patch test 2, 6 weeks after DPC sensitization. Treatment in this sample: therapeutic diphenylcyclopropenone sensitization with weekly scalp DPC. The sample was whole blood, taken in connection with sensitization to the hapten diphenylcyclopropenone (DPC). The receptor source for this set is a man aged 18 to 35 with alopecia areata. Some clones in this sample may be carry-over from other donors' samples.

The chain has TRBV12-3 or TRBV12-4 and TRBJ1-2; weak D call: TRBD1 (5 bases). The germline V and J ends were trimmed by 5 bases and 2 bases, with 21 bases remaining between them. This CDR3 is 17 amino acids long. This CDR3 reads CASSPIRRPTGNYGYTF. CDR3 nucleotide sequence: TGTGCCAGCAGTCCTATTCGACGGCCCACAGGAAACTATGGCTACACCTTC.

Only a few counts were recorded for this clonotype. The chain recombines TRBV5-1 with TRBJ2-7; weak D call: TRBD2 (6 bases). Germline V gene sequence: CDR1 SGHRS, CDR2 YFSETQ. This CDR3 has 14 residues. The V end lost 5 bases, the J end lost 6 bases, and 18 bases lay between the germline ends. The CDR3 sequence: CASRPAVEGSEQYF. The DNA for the CDR3 is TGCGCCAGCAGGCCGGCGGTGGAGGGAAGCGAGCAGTACTTC.

In its sample, this clonotype was seen a few times. The chain is built from TRBV24-1 and TRBJ2-1; D call uncertain. Germline V lookup: CDR1 KGHDR, CDR2 SFDVKD. This CDR3 is 13 amino acids long. V was cut by 9 bases and J by 12 bases, with 20 bases left in between. This chain's CDR3 is CATEEPPMKGQFF. Here the CDR3 DNA reads TGTGCCACCGAGGAGCCTCCAATGAAGGGGCAGTTCTTC.

V is TRBV6-4 and J is TRBJ2-5, with 7 nucleotides matching TRBD1. The germline gives CDR1 MRHNA, CDR2 SNTAGT. The CDR3 has 14 residues. V shed 7 bases and J 10 bases; nucleotides not matched to a gene: 15. In DNA, the CDR3 is TGTGCCAGCAAGGCAGGGGGAGAGGTAGGGAACCAGTACTTC. Its protein product is CASKAGGEVGNQYF.

This clonotype was seen ten or more times. This chain connects TRBV3-1 to TRBJ2-1; tentative D call: TRBD2 (6 bases). V lost 0 bases, J lost 9 bases, and 6 bases lay in between. CDR1 LGHDT and CDR2 YNNKEL come from the germline V gene (reference sequence). This CDR3 spans 12 amino acids. The CDR3 loop is CASSQEGGEQFF. CDR3 DNA: TGTGCCAGCAGCCAAGAGGGAGGTGAGCAGTTCTTC.

This clonotype was seen many times. The chain has TRBV28 and TRBJ1-2; 7 bases agree with TRBD1. V gave up 3 bases and J gave up 8 bases; unmatched junction bases: 6. The CDR3 has 13 residues. CDR1 is MDHEN, CDR2 SYDVKM, per germline. The CDR3, as DNA: TGTGCCAGCAGTTTCGTCAGGGGGATCGGCTACACCTTC. Amino acid sequence: CASSFVRGIGYTF.

V and J are TRBV6-1 and TRBJ2-3; TRBD1 might be the D (6 bases). The CDR3 is 14 amino acids. Trimming took off 5 bases at V and 2 bases at J, with 11 bases between the two ends. Germline CDR1 MNHNS, CDR2 SASEGT. As DNA, the CDR3 is TGTGCCAGCAGTTCTACAGGGTTCACAGATACGCAGTATTTT. It codes for CASSSTGFTDTQYF.

The chain uses TRBV11-1 and TRBJ2-1, with D perhaps TRBD1 (6 bases). Trimming removed 5 bases at V and 5 bases at J, with 16 bases between. The CDR3 has 15 amino acids. Germline loops: CDR1 SGHAT, CDR2 FQDESV (reference sequence). This CDR3 is CASSRWTDLNNEQFF. The CDR3 nucleotides are TGTGCCAGCAGCCGTTGGACAGACCTTAACAATGAGCAGTTCTTC.

This clonotype was detected ten times or more. The chain joins TRBV5-4 to TRBJ1-2; 7 positions agree with TRBD1. The germline V gene has CDR1 SGHNT and CDR2 YYREEE (reference sequence). V was clipped by 4 bases and J by 4 bases; unmatched bases: 4. The CDR3 totals 13 residues. For the CDR3, the DNA is TGTGCCAGCAGCGCAGGGACAGTCTATGGCTACACCTTC. This codes for CASSAGTVYGYTF.

This clonotype was observed at least ten times. This chain joins TRBV9 and TRBJ1-1; TRBD1 is a possible D gene (5 bases). The germline V and J ends were trimmed by 3 bases and 4 bases, with 10 bases remaining between them. The CDR3 contains 13 residues. Germline CDR1 and CDR2: SGDLS and YYNGEE. The CDR3 DNA reads TGTGCCAGCAGCGCTCAGGGTTTCACTGAAGCTTTCTTT. Its translation: CASSAQGFTEAFF.